This TCR beta chain emerged from a study of cytomegalovirus exposure and HLA in healthy donors. Study outcomes and limitations: Reportedly, cytomegalovirus status was diagnosed with high sensitivity and specificity.

CDR3 length equals 12 residues. V lost 8 bases and J 0 bases, leaving 7 bases between the germline ends. Germline lookup yields CDR1 SGHTA and CDR2 FQGNSA. This table comes from immunoSEQ multiplex PCR, and its TCRdb copy is limited to in-frame clones, with some not included. The sample has 150,000 to 200,000 clones, approximately 88% seen once. Of note for this clone: The antigen is not known.

The sample consisted of PBMCs. The V and J genes are TRBV7-2 and TRBJ1-2, with no clear D. The receptor was isolated from a man aged 18 to 35 in good health and CMV-seropositive. CDR3 region: CASPSPNYGYTF. In nucleotides, the CDR3 is TGTGCCAGCCCGAGTCCTAACTATGGCTACACCTTC.